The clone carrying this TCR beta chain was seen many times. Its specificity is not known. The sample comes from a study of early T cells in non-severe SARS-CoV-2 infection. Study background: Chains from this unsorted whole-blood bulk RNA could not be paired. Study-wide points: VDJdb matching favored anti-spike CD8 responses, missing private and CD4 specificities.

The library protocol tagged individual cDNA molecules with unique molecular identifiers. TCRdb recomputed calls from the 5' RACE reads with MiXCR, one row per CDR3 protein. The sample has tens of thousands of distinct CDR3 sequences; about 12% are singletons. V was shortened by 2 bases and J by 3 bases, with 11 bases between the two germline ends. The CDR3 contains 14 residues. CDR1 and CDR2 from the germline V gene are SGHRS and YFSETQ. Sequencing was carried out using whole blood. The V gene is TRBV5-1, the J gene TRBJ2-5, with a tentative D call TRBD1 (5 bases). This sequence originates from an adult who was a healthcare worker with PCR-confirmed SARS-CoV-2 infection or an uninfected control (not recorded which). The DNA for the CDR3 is TGCGCCAGCAGCTTTAGGGGTTCCGAAGAGACCCAGTACTTC. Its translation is CASSFRGSEETQYF.